A selection of T cell receptor beta chains follows, all from one sample in a study of shared clonotypes between healthy human individuals. Generated by immunoSEQ multiplex PCR, the TCRdb table keeps only in-frame clones and is missing some. The sample has about 480,000 clones, about 75% seen once. Material: PBMCs. The receptor set was obtained from a woman in her thirties or forties in good health. Some clones in this sample may be carry-over from other donors' samples. The CDR3 runs from the conserved cysteine through the conserved F or W. Each record gives: V gene, J gene, D gene, CDR3 length, clone size, CDR3 protein, CDR3 DNA. D genes are given only for firm matches. Expanded clones get a size class; other rows say once, few or many, or leave the size out.

V gene: TRBV29-1; J gene: TRBJ2-1; D gene: .; CDR3 length: 15; clone size: once; CDR3 protein: CSVETLGVADNEQFF; CDR3 DNA: TGCAGCGTTGAGACTCTCGGGGTGGCCGATAATGAGCAGTTCTTC
V gene: TRBV6-1; J gene: TRBJ1-1; D gene: .; CDR3 length: 11; clone size: once; CDR3 protein: CASLRDSEAFF; CDR3 DNA: TGTGCCAGCCTCCGAGACAGTGAAGCTTTCTTT
V gene: TRBV6-6; J gene: TRBJ1-1; D gene: .; CDR3 length: 13; clone size: .; CDR3 protein: CASSYSPDTEAFF; CDR3 DNA: TGTGCCAGCAGTTACTCACCGGACACTGAAGCTTTCTTT
V gene: TRBV6-1; J gene: TRBJ2-5; D gene: .; CDR3 length: 14; clone size: .; CDR3 protein: CASSAGHEQETQYF; CDR3 DNA: TGTGCCAGCAGCGCTGGACACGAGCAAGAGACCCAGTACTTC
V gene: TRBV15; J gene: TRBJ1-5; D gene: .; CDR3 length: 14; clone size: .; CDR3 protein: CATSREGRGAAQHF; CDR3 DNA: TGTGCCACCAGCAGAGAGGGGCGCGGGGCTGCCCAGCATTTT
V gene: TRBV11-3; J gene: TRBJ2-7; D gene: .; CDR3 length: 13; clone size: .; CDR3 protein: CASSLIEGYEQYF; CDR3 DNA: TGTGCCAGCAGCTTAATTGAAGGCTACGAGCAGTACTTC
V gene: TRBV28; J gene: TRBJ2-3; D gene: .; CDR3 length: 15; clone size: .; CDR3 protein: CASSPVGGGTDTQYF; CDR3 DNA: TGTGCCAGCAGTCCGGTGGGGGGTGGCACAGATACGCAGTATTTT
V gene: TRBV5-1; J gene: TRBJ2-7; D gene: .; CDR3 length: 14; clone size: .; CDR3 protein: CASSLQGEGYEQYF; CDR3 DNA: TGCGCCAGCAGCTTGCAGGGAGAGGGCTACGAGCAGTACTTC
V gene: TRBV6-1; J gene: TRBJ2-7; D gene: TRBD2; CDR3 length: 13; clone size: .; CDR3 protein: CASILAGGYEQYF; CDR3 DNA: TGTGCCAGCATACTAGCGGGTGGGTACGAGCAGTACTTC
V gene: TRBV19; J gene: TRBJ2-5; D gene: .; CDR3 length: 16; clone size: .; CDR3 protein: CASRNTPGRHQETQYF; CDR3 DNA: TGTGCCAGTAGGAATACGCCGGGACGACACCAAGAGACCCAGTACTTC
V gene: TRBV28; J gene: TRBJ2-2; D gene: .; CDR3 length: 17; clone size: .; CDR3 protein: CASRGGVAGPNTGELFF; CDR3 DNA: TGTGCCAGCAGAGGGGGGGTGGCAGGACCGAACACCGGGGAGCTGTTTTTT
V gene: TRBV10-2; J gene: TRBJ1-4; D gene: .; CDR3 length: 17; clone size: .; CDR3 protein: CASSDSWGGADNEKLFF; CDR3 DNA: TGCGCCAGCAGTGACTCCTGGGGAGGGGCCGATAATGAAAAACTGTTTTTT
V gene: TRBV19; J gene: TRBJ2-2; D gene: .; CDR3 length: 15; clone size: .; CDR3 protein: CASSLTARGTGELFF; CDR3 DNA: TGTGCCAGTAGTTTAACCGCGAGGGGTACCGGGGAGCTGTTTTTT
V gene: TRBV7-2; J gene: TRBJ1-4; D gene: .; CDR3 length: 16; clone size: .; CDR3 protein: CASSLVGRGRNEKLFF; CDR3 DNA: TGTGCCAGCAGCTTAGTGGGGAGAGGGAGGAATGAAAAACTGTTTTTT
V gene: TRBV9; J gene: TRBJ2-7; D gene: TRBD2; CDR3 length: 14; clone size: .; CDR3 protein: CASSPGLASYEQYF; CDR3 DNA: TGTGCCAGCAGCCCCGGACTAGCATCCTACGAGCAGTACTTC
V gene: TRBV7-8; J gene: TRBJ1-2; D gene: TRBD1; CDR3 length: 15; clone size: .; CDR3 protein: CASSLARDRVYGYTF; CDR3 DNA: TGTGCCAGCAGCTTAGCGCGGGACAGGGTCTATGGCTACACCTTC
V gene: TRBV6-1; J gene: TRBJ2-2; D gene: TRBD1; CDR3 length: 13; clone size: .; CDR3 protein: CATGQSNTGELFF; CDR3 DNA: TGTGCCACGGGACAGTCGAACACCGGGGAGCTGTTTTTT
V gene: TRBV15; J gene: TRBJ2-7; D gene: .; CDR3 length: 13; clone size: .; CDR3 protein: CATSRDKGYEQYF; CDR3 DNA: TGTGCCACCAGCAGAGATAAGGGCTACGAGCAGTACTTC
V gene: TRBV27; J gene: TRBJ1-3; D gene: TRBD1; CDR3 length: 18; clone size: few; CDR3 protein: CASSPPVGTGGSGNTIYF; CDR3 DNA: TGTGCCAGCAGCCCCCCGGTCGGGACAGGGGGCTCTGGAAACACCATATATTTT
V gene: TRBV10-2; J gene: TRBJ1-2; D gene: .; CDR3 length: 13; clone size: .; CDR3 protein: CASSESGIGGYTF; CDR3 DNA: TGCGCCAGCAGTGAGTCTGGGATTGGTGGCTACACCTTC
V gene: TRBV12-5; J gene: TRBJ2-5; D gene: .; CDR3 length: 13; clone size: .; CDR3 protein: CASGLLVWETQYF; CDR3 DNA: TGTGCTAGTGGTTTGTTAGTTTGGGAGACCCAGTACTTC
V gene: TRBV6-5; J gene: TRBJ2-2; D gene: .; CDR3 length: 16; clone size: once; CDR3 protein: CASSYPIEGNTGELFF; CDR3 DNA: TGTGCCAGCAGTTACCCGATTGAGGGTAACACCGGGGAGCTGTTTTTT
V gene: TRBV11-2; J gene: TRBJ2-5; D gene: TRBD2; CDR3 length: 16; clone size: .; CDR3 protein: CASSFGLAGAYETQYF; CDR3 DNA: TGTGCCAGCAGCTTCGGACTAGCGGGAGCGTACGAGACCCAGTACTTC
V gene: TRBV7-2; J gene: TRBJ2-5; D gene: TRBD2; CDR3 length: 18; clone size: .; CDR3 protein: CASSPGREYPYVKETQYF; CDR3 DNA: TGTGCCAGCAGCCCGGGGAGGGAGTATCCTTACGTAAAAGAGACCCAGTACTTC
V gene: TRBV5-1; J gene: TRBJ2-2; D gene: TRBD1; CDR3 length: 15; clone size: once; CDR3 protein: CASSSPGQGAGELFF; CDR3 DNA: TGCGCCAGCAGCTCCCCGGGACAGGGGGCCGGGGAGCTGTTTTTT
V gene: TRBV14; J gene: TRBJ1-2; D gene: .; CDR3 length: 15; clone size: .; CDR3 protein: CASSQSTPTNYGYTF; CDR3 DNA: TGTGCCAGCAGCCAATCCACCCCGACAAACTATGGCTACACCTTC
V gene: TRBV27; J gene: TRBJ1-5; D gene: .; CDR3 length: 13; clone size: .; CDR3 protein: CASSLRVTEPQHF; CDR3 DNA: TGTGCCAGCAGTTTAAGGGTGACAGAGCCCCAGCATTTT
V gene: TRBV7-8; J gene: TRBJ1-4; D gene: .; CDR3 length: 15; clone size: .; CDR3 protein: CASSLGRGLNEKLFF; CDR3 DNA: TGTGCCAGCAGCTTAGGCAGGGGTCTTAATGAAAAACTGTTTTTT
V gene: TRBV2; J gene: TRBJ2-2; D gene: .; CDR3 length: 13; clone size: many; CDR3 protein: CASGGGSTGELFF; CDR3 DNA: TGTGCCAGCGGGGGGGGCTCCACCGGGGAGCTGTTTTTT
V gene: TRBV19; J gene: TRBJ2-2; D gene: TRBD2; CDR3 length: 16; clone size: few; CDR3 protein: CASRSYGGSNTGELFF; CDR3 DNA: TGTGCCAGTAGATCTTACGGGGGGTCGAACACCGGGGAGCTGTTTTTT
V gene: TRBV7-2; J gene: TRBJ1-2; D gene: .; CDR3 length: 15; clone size: few; CDR3 protein: CASSPNPTGSGGYTF; CDR3 DNA: TGTGCCAGCAGCCCAAACCCCACAGGGAGTGGTGGCTACACCTTC
V gene: TRBV18; J gene: TRBJ2-3; D gene: .; CDR3 length: 14; clone size: .; CDR3 protein: CASSLGWEADTQYF; CDR3 DNA: TGTGCCAGCTCACTTGGCTGGGAGGCCGATACGCAGTATTTT
V gene: TRBV11-3; J gene: TRBJ2-1; D gene: .; CDR3 length: 15; clone size: .; CDR3 protein: CASSLEGGAYNEQFF; CDR3 DNA: TGTGCCAGCAGCCTAGAGGGGGGGGCCTACAATGAGCAGTTCTTC
V gene: TRBV4-1; J gene: TRBJ2-5; D gene: .; CDR3 length: 14; clone size: .; CDR3 protein: CASSGPRGGETQYF; CDR3 DNA: TGCGCCAGCAGCGGACCCCGTGGGGGGGAGACCCAGTACTTC
V gene: TRBV6-6; J gene: TRBJ2-7; D gene: .; CDR3 length: 14; clone size: .; CDR3 protein: CASSRSGSRSEQYF; CDR3 DNA: TGTGCCAGCAGTCGGAGCGGATCACGCTCCGAGCAGTACTTC
V gene: TRBV7-3; J gene: TRBJ1-2; D gene: TRBD1; CDR3 length: 13; clone size: .; CDR3 protein: CASSKQGADGYTF; CDR3 DNA: TGTGCCAGCAGCAAACAGGGGGCTGATGGCTACACCTTC
V gene: TRBV7-8; J gene: TRBJ2-1; D gene: TRBD2; CDR3 length: 15; clone size: many; CDR3 protein: CASSEREGPSGEQFF; CDR3 DNA: TGTGCCAGCAGTGAGAGGGAGGGCCCCTCGGGTGAGCAGTTCTTC
V gene: TRBV5-5; J gene: TRBJ2-3; D gene: .; CDR3 length: 15; clone size: .; CDR3 protein: CASSLSLGRTDTQYF; CDR3 DNA: TGTGCCAGCAGCTTGTCCCTAGGCCGCACAGATACGCAGTATTTT
V gene: TRBV15; J gene: TRBJ2-7; D gene: .; CDR3 length: 15; clone size: .; CDR3 protein: CATSRDRTAAYEQYF; CDR3 DNA: TGTGCCACCAGCAGAGACCGGACCGCCGCCTACGAGCAGTACTTC
V gene: TRBV7-8; J gene: TRBJ2-6; D gene: .; CDR3 length: 15; clone size: .; CDR3 protein: CASSHTSSGANVLTF; CDR3 DNA: TGTGCCAGCAGCCATACTAGCTCGGGGGCCAACGTCCTGACTTTC
V gene: TRBV5-1; J gene: TRBJ2-3; D gene: TRBD2; CDR3 length: 15; clone size: .; CDR3 protein: CASSLEIAGADTQYF; CDR3 DNA: TGCGCCAGCAGCTTGGAGATAGCGGGAGCAGATACGCAGTATTTT
V gene: TRBV7-2; J gene: TRBJ2-7; D gene: .; CDR3 length: 14; clone size: once; CDR3 protein: CASSLDGDSYEQYF; CDR3 DNA: TGTGCCAGCAGCTTAGATGGGGACTCCTACGAGCAGTACTTC
V gene: TRBV5-6; J gene: TRBJ1-4; D gene: TRBD1; CDR3 length: 14; clone size: .; CDR3 protein: CASSLGQVTEKLFF; CDR3 DNA: TGTGCCAGCAGCCTTGGACAGGTTACTGAAAAACTGTTTTTT
V gene: TRBV7-9; J gene: TRBJ2-7; D gene: .; CDR3 length: 9; clone size: .; CDR3 protein: CASSRLWVF; CDR3 DNA: TGTGCTAGCAGCCGCCTCTGGGTCTTC
V gene: TRBV14; J gene: TRBJ1-1; D gene: .; CDR3 length: 13; clone size: few; CDR3 protein: CASSQSSYTEAFF; CDR3 DNA: TGTGCCAGCAGCCAATCCTCGTATACTGAAGCTTTCTTT